Described below is a single TCR beta chain sequence and its context. The antigen it recognizes is unknown. Within one base of it there is no much larger clone, and no base qualities were kept. This entry comes from a study of T cells in narcolepsy (dated by TCRdb to the late 2010s). Regarding the research as a whole: Patients with narcolepsy type 1 or type 2 (NT1, NT2) and healthy control donors were enrolled in the study. To look for autoreactive T cells in narcolepsy patients that target self-antigens of hypocretin neurons (hypocretin, TRIB2), the study used TCR Vbeta sequencing to follow clonotypes in blood and CSF.

Results and caveats for the whole study, not just this receptor: According to the report, autoreactive clonotypes were detected serially in the blood of the same patients and of different patients, but not in healthy controls. No sequences matching autoreactive T cell clones were contained in some blood memory CD4+ repertoires from patients and controls. Numbers of sequenced blood memory CD4+ clonotypes were comparable, averaging around 40,000 in patients and around 30,000 in controls. Plots that compared CSF and blood CD4+ T cell clonotypes from the same patient highlighted HCRT-specific and TRIB2-specific autoreactive clonotypes.

For TCR Vbeta sequencing, memory CD4+ T cells were sorted ex vivo from the peripheral blood of both healthy controls and narcolepsy patients. The method behind the library was the immunoSEQ multiplex PCR assay. TCRdb limited this immuneACCESS table to in-frame rearrangements with V and J called. A share of clones is missing; checked studies link under half to unresolved V genes, and the rest is unexplained. The sample contains 25,000 to 30,000 clones, about 89% of them found a single time. The ten most abundant clones make up 0.85% to 1% of the sample. The clonotype was recovered from a human donor in good health. What was sequenced was memory (CD45RA-) CD4+ T cells from blood. The cell subset or site label, as the study defines it: memory T cells sorted ex vivo from peripheral blood.

The CDR3 here reads CASSLNSGFYGYTF. The nucleotide sequence reads as follows: TGTGCCAGCAGTTTAAACAGTGGATTTTATGGCTACACCTTC. This receptor chain uses TRBV28 and TRBJ1-2, with an unclear D gene assignment. Via the germline V gene, CDR1 is MDHEN and CDR2 SYDVKM. The CDR3 holds 14 amino acids from the cysteine to the phenylalanine. The retained sequence is limited to the CDR3, 42 bases, with the frame set at the first base. Trimming takes 2 bases from V and 5 bases from J, and the germline ends sit 12 bases apart.